This TCR beta chain was identified during a study of T cells after yellow fever vaccination. Via MiXCR, TCRdb re-called the 5' RACE reads, giving one row per CDR3 protein. The data contain 300,000 to 400,000 distinct CDR3 sequences, more than 8.5% of them singletons. This clonotype was recorded many times. Germline V CDR1 and CDR2: SGHTA, FQGNSA. This CDR3 is 14 amino acids long. Trimming pared 7 bases from V and 6 bases from J, leaving 15 bases between. The sequence came from a man between 18 and 35 years old who received the YFV17D yellow fever vaccine. This rearrangement joins TRBV7-2 to TRBJ2-2, with a weak D call TRBD2 (5 bases). The material was PBMCs, obtained on the day of the first yellow fever vaccination. The CDR3 DNA is TGTGCCAGCACCCTAACTAGATGGGCCGGGGAGCTGTTTTTT. This sequence encodes CASTLTRWAGELFF.